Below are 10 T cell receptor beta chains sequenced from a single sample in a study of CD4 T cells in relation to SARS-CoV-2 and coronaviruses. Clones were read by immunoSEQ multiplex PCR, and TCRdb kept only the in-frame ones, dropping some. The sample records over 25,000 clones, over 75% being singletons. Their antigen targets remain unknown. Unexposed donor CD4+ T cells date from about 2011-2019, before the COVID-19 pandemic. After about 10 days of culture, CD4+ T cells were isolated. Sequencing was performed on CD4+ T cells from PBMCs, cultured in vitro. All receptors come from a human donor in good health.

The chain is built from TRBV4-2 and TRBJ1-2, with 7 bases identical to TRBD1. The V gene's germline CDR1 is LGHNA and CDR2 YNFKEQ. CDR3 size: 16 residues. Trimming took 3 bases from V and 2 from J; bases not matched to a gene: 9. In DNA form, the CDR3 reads TGTGCCAGCAGCCACTTCGGGGACAGCCTAAACTATGGCTACACCTTC. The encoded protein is CASSHFGDSLNYGYTF.

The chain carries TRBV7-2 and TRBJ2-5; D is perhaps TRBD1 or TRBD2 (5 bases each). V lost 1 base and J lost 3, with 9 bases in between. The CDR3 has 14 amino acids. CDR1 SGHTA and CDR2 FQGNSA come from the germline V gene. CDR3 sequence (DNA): TGTGCCAGCAGCTTAGTTGGGGGAAAAGAGACCCAGTACTTC. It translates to CASSLVGGKETQYF.

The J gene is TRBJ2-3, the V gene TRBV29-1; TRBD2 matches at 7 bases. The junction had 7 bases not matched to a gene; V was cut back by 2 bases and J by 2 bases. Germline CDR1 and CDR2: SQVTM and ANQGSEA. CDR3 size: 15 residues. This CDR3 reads CSVETGRVDTDTQYF. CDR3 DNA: TGCAGCGTTGAAACGGGGAGGGTGGACACAGATACGCAGTATTTT.

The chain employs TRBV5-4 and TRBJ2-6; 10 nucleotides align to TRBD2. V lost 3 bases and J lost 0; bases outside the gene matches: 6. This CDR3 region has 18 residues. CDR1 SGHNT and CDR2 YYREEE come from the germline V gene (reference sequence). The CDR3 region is CASSSGSSGSSGANVLTF. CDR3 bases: TGTGCCAGCAGCTCGGGATCTAGCGGGAGCTCTGGGGCCAACGTCCTGACTTTC.

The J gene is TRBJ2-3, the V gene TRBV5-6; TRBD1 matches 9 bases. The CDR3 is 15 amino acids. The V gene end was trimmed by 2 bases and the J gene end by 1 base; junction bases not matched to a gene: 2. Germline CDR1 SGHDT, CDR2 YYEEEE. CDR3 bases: TGTGCCAGCAGCTTAACAGGGGGCGGCACAGATACGCAGTATTTT. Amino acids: CASSLTGGGTDTQYF.

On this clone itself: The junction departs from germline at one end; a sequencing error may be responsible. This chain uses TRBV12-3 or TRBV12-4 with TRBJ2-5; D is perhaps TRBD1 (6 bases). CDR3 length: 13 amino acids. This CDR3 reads CASTLGGLETQYF. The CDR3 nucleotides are TGTGCCAGCACTTTAGGGGGTCTAGAGACCCAGTACTTC.

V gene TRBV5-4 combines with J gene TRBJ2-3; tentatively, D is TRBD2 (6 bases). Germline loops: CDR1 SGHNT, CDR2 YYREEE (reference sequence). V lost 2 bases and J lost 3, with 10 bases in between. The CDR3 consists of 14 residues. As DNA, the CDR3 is TGTGCCAGCAGCTTCGGGGGATTGACAGATACGCAGTATTTT. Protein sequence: CASSFGGLTDTQYF.

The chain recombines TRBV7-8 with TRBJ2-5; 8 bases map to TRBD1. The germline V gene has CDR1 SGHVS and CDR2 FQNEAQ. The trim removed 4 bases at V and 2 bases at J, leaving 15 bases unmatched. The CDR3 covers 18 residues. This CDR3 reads CASSWRPGRGRPQETQYF. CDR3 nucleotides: TGTGCCAGCAGCTGGAGACCCGGCAGGGGGCGTCCACAAGAGACCCAGTACTTC.

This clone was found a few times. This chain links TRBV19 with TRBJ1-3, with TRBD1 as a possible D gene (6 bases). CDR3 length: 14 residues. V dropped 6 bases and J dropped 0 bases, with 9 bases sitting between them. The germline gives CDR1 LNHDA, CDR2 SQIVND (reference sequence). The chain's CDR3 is CASRGAISGNTIYF. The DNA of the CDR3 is TGTGCCAGTAGGGGGGCCATCTCTGGAAACACCATATATTTT.

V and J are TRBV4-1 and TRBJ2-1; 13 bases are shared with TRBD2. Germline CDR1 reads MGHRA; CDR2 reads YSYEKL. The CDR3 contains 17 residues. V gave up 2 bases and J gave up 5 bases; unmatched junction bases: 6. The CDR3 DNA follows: TGCGCCAGCAGCCAAACGGGACTAGCGGGGACCCACAATGAGCAGTTCTTC. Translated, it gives CASSQTGLAGTHNEQFF.